One and the same sample provided the 8 T cell receptor beta chains below, sequenced in a study of cytomegalovirus exposure and HLA in healthy donors. Use of 60 Vbeta and 13 Jbeta primers characterized the PCR. Method: immunoSEQ multiplex PCR; TCRdb's copy keeps in-frame clones and lacks some. The data show around 180,000 clones, with around three quarters seen just once and around 5.7% held by the top ten. The source material was PBMCs. These receptors all stem from a man aged 40-50 years in good health and CMV-seronegative.

This clone was seen a handful of times. The chain uses TRBV30 and TRBJ2-3; D is ambiguous. CDR1 and CDR2 from the germline V gene are GTSNPN and SVGIG (reference sequence). V lost 1 base, J lost 6 bases, and 11 bases lay in between. The CDR3 runs to 13 residues. As DNA, the CDR3 is TGTGCCTGGAGTGCGTCAGGCGCCGATACGCAGTATTTT. Its translation: CAWSASGADTQYF.

V and J are TRBV5-4 and TRBJ2-1; D possibly corresponds to TRBD1 (6 bases). Germline CDR1 is SGHNT and CDR2 is YYREEE (reference sequence). This CDR3 is 13 amino acids long. Trimming shortened V by 4 bases and J by 7 bases, and 12 bases separated the two germline ends. This CDR3 is CASSPPDRNEQFF. The DNA for the CDR3 is TGTGCCAGCAGCCCCCCTGACAGGAATGAGCAGTTCTTC. Complete variable domain (other parts from reference TRBV5-4 and TRBJ2-1): ETGVTQSPTHLIKTRGQQVTLRCSSQSGHNTVSWYQQALGQGPQFIFQYYREEENGRGNFPPRFSGLQFPNYSSELNVNALELDDSALYLCASSPPDRNEQFFGPGTRLTVL.

This sequence joins TRBV19 and TRBJ2-7, with no clear D. This CDR3 region has 14 residues. The germline gives CDR1 LNHDA, CDR2 SQIVND (reference sequence). Trimming stripped 0 bases from V and 5 bases from J, with 11 bases between. The DNA of the CDR3 is TGTGCCAGTAGTATAGAGAGAGCCTTCGACGAGCAGTACTTC. Translation: CASSIERAFDEQYF.

J is TRBJ2-3 and V is TRBV10-1, with TRBD2 matching 14 bases. CDR1 and CDR2 from the germline V gene are WNHNN and SYGVQD (reference sequence). CDR3 size: 15 residues. The V segment lost 4 bases and the J segment 5 bases; nucleotides outside the gene matches: 2. For the CDR3, the DNA is TGCGCCAGCAGTGGGGGACTAGCGGGGGAAGATACGCAGTATTTT. Encoded protein: CASSGGLAGEDTQYF.

V gene TRBV11-3 combines with J gene TRBJ1-1, with D hard to call. V was clipped by 4 bases and J by 0 bases, with 3 bases between them. In germline, CDR1 is SGHNT, CDR2 YENEEA. CDR3 length: 12 amino acids. The CDR3 nucleotides are TGTGCCAGCAGCTCAATGAACACTGAAGCTTTCTTT. This sequence encodes CASSSMNTEAFF.

The V call is TRBV7-9, the J call TRBJ1-5; 10 positions match TRBD1. The CDR3 covers 17 residues. V dropped 5 bases and J dropped 7; count of bases not matched to a gene: 14. From germline, CDR1 is SEHNR and CDR2 FQNEAQ (reference sequence). The CDR3 DNA sequence: TGTGCCAGCAGCGCCGGACAGGGGGAAGGCTTCAGGCAGCCCCAGCATTTT. Amino acids: CASSAGQGEGFRQPQHF.

The chain uses TRBV13 and TRBJ2-7; 13 nucleotides align to TRBD2. The CDR3 loop spans 17 amino acids. Trimming cost V 5 bases and J 2 bases; bases outside gene matches: 9. Germline-derived CDR1 and CDR2 are PRHDT and FYEKMQ (reference sequence). Written as DNA, the CDR3 is TGTGCCAGCAGCCCCTCAGGACTAGCGGGAGATCCCTACGAGCAGTACTTC. This gives the protein CASSPSGLAGDPYEQYF.

The chain uses TRBV11-2 and TRBJ1-1; possibly TRBD1 for D (6 bases). Per the germline V gene, CDR1 is SGHAT and CDR2 is FQNNGV. There are 12 residues in the CDR3. Trimming removed 5 bases from V and 8 bases from J, with 12 bases in between. As DNA, the CDR3 is TGTGCCAGCAGCATCCAGGGGCGGGAAGCTTTCTTT. This codes for CASSIQGREAFF.